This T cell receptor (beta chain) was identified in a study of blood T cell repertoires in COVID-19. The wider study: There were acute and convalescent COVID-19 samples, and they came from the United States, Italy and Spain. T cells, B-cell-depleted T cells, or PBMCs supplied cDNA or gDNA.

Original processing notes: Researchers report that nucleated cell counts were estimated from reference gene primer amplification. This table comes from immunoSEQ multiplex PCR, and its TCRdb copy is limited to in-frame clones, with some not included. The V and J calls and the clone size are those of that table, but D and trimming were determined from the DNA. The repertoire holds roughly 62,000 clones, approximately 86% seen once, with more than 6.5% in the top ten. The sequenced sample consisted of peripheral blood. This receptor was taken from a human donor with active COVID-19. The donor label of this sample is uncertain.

This CDR3 reads CASSLDSYEQYF. Written as DNA, the CDR3 is TGTGCCAGCAGTTTGGACAGCTACGAGCAGTACTTC. V and J are TRBV6-2 or TRBV6-3 and TRBJ2-7; the D gene is possibly TRBD1 (6 bases). Germline CDR1 reads MNHEY; CDR2 reads SVGEGT. The CDR3 contains 12 residues. V was shortened by 4 bases and J by 3 bases, with 7 bases between the two germline ends.